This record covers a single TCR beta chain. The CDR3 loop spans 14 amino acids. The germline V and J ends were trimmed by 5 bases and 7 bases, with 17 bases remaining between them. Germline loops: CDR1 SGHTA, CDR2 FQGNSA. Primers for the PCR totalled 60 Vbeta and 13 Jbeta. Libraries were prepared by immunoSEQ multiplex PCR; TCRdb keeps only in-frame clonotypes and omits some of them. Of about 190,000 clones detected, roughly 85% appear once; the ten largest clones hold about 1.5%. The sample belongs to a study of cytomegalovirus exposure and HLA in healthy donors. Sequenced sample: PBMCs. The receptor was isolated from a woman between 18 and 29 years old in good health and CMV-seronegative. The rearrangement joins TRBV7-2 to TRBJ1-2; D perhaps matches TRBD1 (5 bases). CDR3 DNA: TGTGCCAGCAGCCCGGCGGGGGGAGCGAGTGGCTACACCTTC. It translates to CASSPAGGASGYTF.